The TCR beta chain described here comes from a study of tumor and adjacent non-tumor tissue in lung cancer. From germline, CDR1 is SGHAT and CDR2 FQDESV (reference sequence). Deletions cut 6 bases from V and 13 bases from J, with 28 bases between. This CDR3 spans 16 amino acids. The template was RNA from unsorted bulk tissue. Between August and November 2014, newly diagnosed, chemotherapy-naive lung cancer patients underwent thoracic surgery in China. The library came from three nested PCR rounds adapted from ARM-PCR protocols. TCRdb reprocessed the multiplex PCR reads with MiXCR, giving one entry per CDR3 protein. The data contain 84,000 or so distinct CDR3 sequences, around 57% of them singletons.

Sequencing was done on a sample of lung tumor tissue. The rearrangement joins TRBV11-1 to TRBJ2-1; TRBD1 is a possible D gene (5 bases). This TCR was recovered from an older man with non-small cell lung cancer. The CDR3 loop reads CASSHAGAVSRGDQFF. The DNA for the CDR3 is TGTGCCAGCAGTCATGCTGGGGCGGTTAGTCGCGGCGATCAGTTCTTC.